This T cell receptor beta chain was observed in a study of T cell responses to AZD1222 COVID-19 vaccine. Overall study results and limits: The donor group comprised mostly white British people and more females; the analysis possibly underestimated clonal diversity. Increases in Spike-specific TCR breadth and depth were seen after two AZD1222 doses.

Concerning this clone itself: Its antigen is still unknown.

Assay: immunoSEQ multiplex PCR; the TCRdb copy retains only in-frame clones and omits some. Of over 100,000 clones listed, around 91% are singletons. Germline CDR1 and CDR2: LNHNV and YYDKDF (reference sequence). The CDR3 spans 21 residues. J gave up 2 bases and V 4 bases, and 25 bases lay outside the gene matches. Specimen: peripheral blood, collected on day 0 of AZD1222 vaccination. This TCR was sampled from an adult in good health. The chain joins TRBV15 to TRBJ2-7, with 8 positions matching TRBD2. CDR3 nucleotides: TGTGCCACCAGCATGGGGAGGAGAAGAGGGGGACTAGTTTATAATCCCTACGAGCAGTACTTC. It encodes CATSMGRRRGGLVYNPYEQYF.